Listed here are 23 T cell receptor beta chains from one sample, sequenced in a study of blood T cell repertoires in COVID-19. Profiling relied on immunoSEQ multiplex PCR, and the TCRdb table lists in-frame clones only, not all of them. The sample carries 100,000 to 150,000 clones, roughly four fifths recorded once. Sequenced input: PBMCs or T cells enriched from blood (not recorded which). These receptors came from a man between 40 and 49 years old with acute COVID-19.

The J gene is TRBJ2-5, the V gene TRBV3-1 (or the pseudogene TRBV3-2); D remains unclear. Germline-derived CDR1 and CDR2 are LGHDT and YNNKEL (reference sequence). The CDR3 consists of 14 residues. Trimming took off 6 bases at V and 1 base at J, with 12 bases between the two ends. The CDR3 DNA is TGTGCCAGCAGTCCCTCAGGTAGCCAAGAGACCCAGTACTTC. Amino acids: CASSPSGSQETQYF.

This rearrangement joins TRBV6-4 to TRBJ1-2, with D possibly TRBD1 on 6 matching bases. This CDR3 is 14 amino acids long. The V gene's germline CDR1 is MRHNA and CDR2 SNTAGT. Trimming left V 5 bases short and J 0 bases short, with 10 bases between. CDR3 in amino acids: CASSPQGANYGYTF. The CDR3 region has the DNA TGTGCCAGCAGTCCACAGGGAGCTAACTATGGCTACACCTTC.

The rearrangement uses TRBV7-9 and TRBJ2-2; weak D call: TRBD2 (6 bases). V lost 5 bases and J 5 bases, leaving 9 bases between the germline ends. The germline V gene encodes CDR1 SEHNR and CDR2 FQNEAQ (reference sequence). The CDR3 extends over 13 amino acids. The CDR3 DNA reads TGTGCCAGCAGCGTCGGGGGAACCGGGGAGCTGTTTTTT. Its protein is CASSVGGTGELFF.

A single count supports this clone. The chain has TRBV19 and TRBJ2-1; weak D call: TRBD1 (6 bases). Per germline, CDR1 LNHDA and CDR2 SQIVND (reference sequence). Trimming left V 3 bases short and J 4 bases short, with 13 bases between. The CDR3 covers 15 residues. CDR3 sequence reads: CASSIARGPYNEQFF. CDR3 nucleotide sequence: TGTGCCAGTAGTATCGCCAGGGGCCCTTACAATGAGCAGTTCTTC.

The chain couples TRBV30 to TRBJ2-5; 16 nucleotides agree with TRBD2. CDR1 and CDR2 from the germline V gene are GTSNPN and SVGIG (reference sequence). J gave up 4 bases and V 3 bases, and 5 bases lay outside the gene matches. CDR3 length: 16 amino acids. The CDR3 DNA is TGTGCCTGGAGGCCGGGACTAGCGGGGGGGGGAGAGACCCAGTACTTC. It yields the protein CAWRPGLAGGGETQYF. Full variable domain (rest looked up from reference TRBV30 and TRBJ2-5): SQTIHQWPATLVQPVGSPLSLECTVEGTSNPNLYWYRQAAGRGLQLLFYSVGIGQISSEVPQNLSASRPQDRQFILSSKKLLLSDSGFYLCAWRPGLAGGGETQYFGPGTRLLVL.

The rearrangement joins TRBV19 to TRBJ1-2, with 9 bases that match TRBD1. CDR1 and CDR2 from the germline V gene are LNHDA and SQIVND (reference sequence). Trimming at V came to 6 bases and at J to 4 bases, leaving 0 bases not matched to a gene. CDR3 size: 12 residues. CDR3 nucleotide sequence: TGTGCCAGTAGGGACAGGGGCTATGGCTACACCTTC. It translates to CASRDRGYGYTF.

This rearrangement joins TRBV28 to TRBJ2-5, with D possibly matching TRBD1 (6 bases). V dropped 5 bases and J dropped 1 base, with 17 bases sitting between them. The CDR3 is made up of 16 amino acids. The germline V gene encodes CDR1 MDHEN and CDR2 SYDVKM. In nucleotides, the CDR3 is TGTGCCAGCAGTATCGCAGGGGATGCGGTCCAAGAGACCCAGTACTTC. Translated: CASSIAGDAVQETQYF.

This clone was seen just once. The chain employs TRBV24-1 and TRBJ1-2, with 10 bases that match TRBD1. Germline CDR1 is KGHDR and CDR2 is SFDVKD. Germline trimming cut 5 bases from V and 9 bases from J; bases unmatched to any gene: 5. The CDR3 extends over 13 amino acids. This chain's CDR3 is CATSVKGQGSYTF. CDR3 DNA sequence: TGTGCCACCAGTGTCAAGGGACAGGGGAGCTACACCTTC.

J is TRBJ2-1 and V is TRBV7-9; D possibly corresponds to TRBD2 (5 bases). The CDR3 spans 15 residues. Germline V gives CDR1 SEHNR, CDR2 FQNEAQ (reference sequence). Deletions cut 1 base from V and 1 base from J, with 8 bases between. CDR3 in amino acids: CASSLVGGSYNEQFF. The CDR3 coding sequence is TGTGCCAGCAGCTTAGTCGGCGGGTCCTACAATGAGCAGTTCTTC.

The CDR3 here is CASSPERGAFSDTQYF. CDR3 DNA sequence: TGTGCCAGCTCCCCCGAGCGGGGGGCCTTCTCCGATACGCAGTATTTT. This chain links TRBV18 with TRBJ2-3; 9 bases map to TRBD2. Germline assignment: CDR1 KGHSH and CDR2 LQKENI. Trimming removed 6 bases from V and 6 bases from J; junction bases left unmatched: 13. The CDR3 is made up of 16 amino acids.

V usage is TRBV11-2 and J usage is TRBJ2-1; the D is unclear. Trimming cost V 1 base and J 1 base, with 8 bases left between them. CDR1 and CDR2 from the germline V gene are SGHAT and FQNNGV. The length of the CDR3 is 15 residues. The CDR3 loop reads CASSLAYTSYNEQFF. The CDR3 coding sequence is TGTGCCAGCAGCTTAGCGTATACATCCTACAATGAGCAGTTCTTC.

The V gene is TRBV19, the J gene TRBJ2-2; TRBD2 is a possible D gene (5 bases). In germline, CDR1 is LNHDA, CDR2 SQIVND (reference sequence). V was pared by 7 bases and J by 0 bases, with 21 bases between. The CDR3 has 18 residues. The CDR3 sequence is CASIGEPVELANTGELFF. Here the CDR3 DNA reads TGTGCCAGTATCGGGGAACCTGTAGAACTCGCGAACACCGGGGAGCTGTTTTTT.

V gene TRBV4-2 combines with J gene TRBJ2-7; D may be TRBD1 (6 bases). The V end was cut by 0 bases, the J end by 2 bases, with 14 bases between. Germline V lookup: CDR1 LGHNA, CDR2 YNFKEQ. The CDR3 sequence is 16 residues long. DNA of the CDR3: TGTGCCAGCAGCCAAGATGTAGGACAGAAAACCTACGAGCAGTACTTC. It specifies CASSQDVGQKTYEQYF.

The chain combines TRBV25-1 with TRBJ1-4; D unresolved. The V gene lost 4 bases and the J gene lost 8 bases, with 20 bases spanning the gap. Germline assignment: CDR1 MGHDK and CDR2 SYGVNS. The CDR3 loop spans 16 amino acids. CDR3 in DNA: TGTGCCAGCAGTGTCTACCACCCCCGGGAATCCGAAAAACTGTTTTTT. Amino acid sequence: CASSVYHPRESEKLFF.

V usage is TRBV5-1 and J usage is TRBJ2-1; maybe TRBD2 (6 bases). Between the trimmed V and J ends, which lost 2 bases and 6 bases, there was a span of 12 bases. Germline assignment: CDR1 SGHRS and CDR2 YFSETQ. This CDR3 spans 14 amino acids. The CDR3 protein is CASSFGTEGNEQFF. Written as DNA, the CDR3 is TGCGCCAGCAGCTTTGGGACGGAGGGCAATGAGCAGTTCTTC. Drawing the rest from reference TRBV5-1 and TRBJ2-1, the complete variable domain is KAGVTQTPRYLIKTRGQQVTLSCSPISGHRSVSWYQQTPGQGLQFLFEYFSETQRNKGNFPGRFSGRQFSNSRSEMNVSTLELGDSALYLCASSFGTEGNEQFFGPGTRLTVL.

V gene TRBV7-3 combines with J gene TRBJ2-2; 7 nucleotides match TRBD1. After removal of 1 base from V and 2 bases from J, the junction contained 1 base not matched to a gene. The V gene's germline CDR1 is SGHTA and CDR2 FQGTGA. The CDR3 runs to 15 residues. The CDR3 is CASSLNRGNTGELFF. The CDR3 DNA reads TGTGCCAGCAGCTTAAACAGGGGAAACACCGGGGAGCTGTTTTTT.

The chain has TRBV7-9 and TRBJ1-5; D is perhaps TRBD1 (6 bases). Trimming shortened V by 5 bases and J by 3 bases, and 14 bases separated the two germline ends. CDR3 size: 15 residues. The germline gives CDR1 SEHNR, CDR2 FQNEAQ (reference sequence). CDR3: CASSLTGLNNQPQHF. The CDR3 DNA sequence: TGTGCCAGCAGCCTGACAGGTCTTAACAATCAGCCCCAGCATTTT.

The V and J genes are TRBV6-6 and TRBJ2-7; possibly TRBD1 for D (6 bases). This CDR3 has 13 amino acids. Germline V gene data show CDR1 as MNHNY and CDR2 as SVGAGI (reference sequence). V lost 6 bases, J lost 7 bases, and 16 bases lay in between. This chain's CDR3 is CASSLRTAREQYF. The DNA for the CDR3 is TGTGCCAGCAGCCTTAGGACAGCGAGAGAGCAGTACTTC.

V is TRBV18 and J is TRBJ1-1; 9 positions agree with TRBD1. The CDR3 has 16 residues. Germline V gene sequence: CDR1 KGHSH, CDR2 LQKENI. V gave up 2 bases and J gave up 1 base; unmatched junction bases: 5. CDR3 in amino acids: CASSPNTGGGNTEAFF. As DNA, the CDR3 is TGTGCCAGCTCACCAAACACAGGGGGCGGGAACACTGAAGCTTTCTTT. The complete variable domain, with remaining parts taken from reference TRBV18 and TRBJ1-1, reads NAGVMQNPRHLVRRRGQEARLRCSPMKGHSHVYWYRQLPEEGLKFMVYLQKENIIDESGMPKERFSAEFPKEGPSILRIQQVVRGDSAAYFCASSPNTGGGNTEAFFGQGTRLTVV.

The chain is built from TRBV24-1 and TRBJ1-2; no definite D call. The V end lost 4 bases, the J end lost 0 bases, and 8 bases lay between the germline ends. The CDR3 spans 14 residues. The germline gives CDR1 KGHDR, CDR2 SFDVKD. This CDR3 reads CATSDTGTNYGYTF. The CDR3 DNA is TGTGCCACCAGTGACACGGGGACTAACTATGGCTACACCTTC.

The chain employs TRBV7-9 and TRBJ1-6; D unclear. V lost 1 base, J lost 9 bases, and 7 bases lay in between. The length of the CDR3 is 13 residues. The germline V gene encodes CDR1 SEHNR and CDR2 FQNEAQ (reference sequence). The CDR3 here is CASSLEPPSPLHF. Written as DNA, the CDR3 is TGTGCCAGCAGCTTAGAGCCTCCTTCACCCCTCCACTTT.

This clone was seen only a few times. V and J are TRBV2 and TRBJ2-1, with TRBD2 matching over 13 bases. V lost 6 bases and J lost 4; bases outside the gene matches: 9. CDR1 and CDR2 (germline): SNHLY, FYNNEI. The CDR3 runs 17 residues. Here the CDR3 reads CASSLTSGGAGYNEQFF. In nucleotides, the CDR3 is TGTGCCAGCAGCCTAACTAGCGGGGGGGCGGGTTACAATGAGCAGTTCTTC.

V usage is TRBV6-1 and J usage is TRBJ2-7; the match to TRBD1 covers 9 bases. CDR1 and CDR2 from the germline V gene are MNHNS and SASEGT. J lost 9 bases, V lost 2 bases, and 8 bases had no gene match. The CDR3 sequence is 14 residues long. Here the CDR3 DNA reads TGTGCCAGCAGTGAATGGGACAGGGTGTCAGGGCAGTACTTC. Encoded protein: CASSEWDRVSGQYF.